This T cell receptor beta chain derives from a study of human T cells and chemical hapten exposure. The study's findings and limits: More PT1 expanded TCRs went with higher patch test scores. With regard to DPC sensitization, TCRs above 1 in 1000 frequency did not change.

This clonotype has a handful of counts. Its antigen is still unknown. TCRdb re-derived calls from the RACE reads in MiXCR, one entry per CDR3 protein. The data show about 120,000 distinct CDR3 sequences, about 14% seen once. V was shortened by 8 bases and J by 0 bases, with 7 bases between the two germline ends. The CDR3 consists of 12 residues. Looked up from germline, CDR1 is SGHVS and CDR2 is FNYEAQ. Time point: pre-sensitization, week 0. Sample treatment: therapeutic diphenylcyclopropenone sensitization with weekly scalp DPC. Non-pregnant alopecia patients aged 18 to 70, suitable for DPC therapy. Unfractionated whole blood served as the source for total RNA extraction.

The J gene is TRBJ2-5, the V gene TRBV7-6; D is unresolved. Source: whole blood, taken in connection with sensitization to the hapten diphenylcyclopropenone (DPC). This TCR came from a woman aged 18-35 years with alopecia areata. Some clones in this sample may be carry-over from other donors' samples. CDR3 amino acids: CASRLDQETQYF. The CDR3 DNA is TGTGCCAGCCGGCTGGACCAAGAGACCCAGTACTTC.